This T cell receptor beta chain emerged from a study of blood T cell repertoires in COVID-19. In the study overall: Sources were T cells, B-cell-depleted T cells, or PBMCs; the material itself was cDNA or gDNA.

The repertoire was sequenced with immunoSEQ multiplex PCR; TCRdb's copy has only in-frame clones and lacks some. This table holds around 200,000 clones, around four fifths found once. V gave up 6 bases and J gave up 5 bases, with 15 bases separating them. The germline gives CDR1 SNHLY, CDR2 FYNNEI. This CDR3 has 14 residues. The rearrangement uses TRBV2 and TRBJ2-3; tentative D call: TRBD1 (5 bases). Sequenced: peripheral blood. The sequence was collected from a woman older than 75 with active or convalescent COVID-19. The CDR3 DNA sequence: TGTGCCAGCAGCTTGCAAGGGGTAAGAGATACGCAGTATTTT. Its translation is CASSLQGVRDTQYF.